One TCR beta chain is described in this entry. Its recognized antigen is unknown. No base quality values were provided; no much bigger clone lies one nucleotide off. This sample was taken from a study of blood T cell repertoires in COVID-19 (dated by TCRdb to the early 2020s). About the full investigation: The collaborator samples originated in the United States, Italy and Spain and spanned the acute and convalescent phases of COVID-19. Subjects who had been exposed to COVID-19, were actively infected with it, or had recovered from it provided the deeply sampled blood TCRbeta repertoires that made up the dataset. The prospective study material was composed of cDNA or gDNA derived from T cells, B-cell-depleted T cells, or PBMCs. Where available, HLA class I and class II types were taken from metadata supplied by the sample provider and were not determined by assay-based typing. The repertoires were made available in a free public database intended to serve as a resource for research on the immune response to SARS-CoV-2. Samples were obtained from the ongoing ImmuneRACE study (first 160 participants) and from about 1,300 subjects provided by 6 global collaborators. A de-identified subject ID, COVID-19 status, age in years and sex were almost always included in the sample metadata. Study-wide findings and limitations: The amount of clinical and demographic metadata varied by source and participant and was provided uncurated.

Inclusive of the bounding cysteine and phenylalanine, the CDR3 is 13 residues long. Only the CDR3 part of the read is kept: 39 bases, read in frame from the first base. CDR1 MNHNS and CDR2 SASEGT are derived from the germline V gene. Trimming accounts for 3 bases at V and 7 bases at J, while the number of junction bases matched to no gene is 2. Each collaborating institution followed its own protocols to collect whole blood in K2EDTA tubes. For TCRbeta analysis, collaborators shipped samples in one of three forms: frozen whole blood, isolated PBMCs, or DNA extracted from either of those sample types. TCRbeta CDR3 regions were amplified from genomic DNA by means of the immunoSEQ Assay, a bias-controlled multiplex PCR. Per the authors' processing: The number of nucleated cells in each sample was estimated from the amplification of reference gene primers within the assay. To quantify the absolute abundance of each unique TCRbeta CDR3 rearrangement, sequence reads were collapsed and filtered. For each sample, productive Simpson clonality was calculated by taking the square root of Simpson's diversity index across productive rearrangements. The source is immuneACCESS, and TCRdb retained only in-frame sequences with V and J called. Part of the clones is not carried over; for the studies checked, unresolved V genes explain less than half of this, and the remainder is unexplained. That table is the source of V, J and clone size, and D and trimming were worked out from the DNA. This sample is represented by about 250,000 clones; about 80% of them were singletons. Of the sample, 8.9% falls within the top ten clones.

The sequence was collected from a man older than 75 with acute or convalescent COVID-19. This sequence uses TRBV6-1 and TRBJ1-2; TRBD1 matches 10 bases in the middle. The specimen sequenced was peripheral blood. The DNA sequence reads TGTGCCAGCAGTGACCGGACAGGGGGTGGCTACACCTTC. This gives the protein CASSDRTGGGYTF.